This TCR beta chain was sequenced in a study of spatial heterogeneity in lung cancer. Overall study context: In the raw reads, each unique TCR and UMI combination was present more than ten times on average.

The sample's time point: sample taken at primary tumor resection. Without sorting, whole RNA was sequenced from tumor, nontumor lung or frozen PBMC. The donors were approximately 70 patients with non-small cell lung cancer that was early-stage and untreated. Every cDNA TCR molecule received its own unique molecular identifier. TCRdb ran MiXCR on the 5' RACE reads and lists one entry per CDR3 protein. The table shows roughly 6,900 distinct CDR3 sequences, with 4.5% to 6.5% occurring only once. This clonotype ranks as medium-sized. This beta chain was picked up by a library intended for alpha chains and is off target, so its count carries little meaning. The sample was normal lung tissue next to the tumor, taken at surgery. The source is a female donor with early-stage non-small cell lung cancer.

CDR3 sequence (DNA): TGTGCCAGCAGCCAAGATTCGGGCACCAAGCAGTTCTTC. It translates to CASSQDSGTKQFF. V and J are TRBV3-1 and TRBJ2-1; D unresolved. Germline V gene lookup returns CDR1 LGHDT and CDR2 YNNKEL (reference sequence). V lost 0 bases and J 11 bases, leaving 11 bases between the germline ends. The CDR3 has 13 residues.